Presented here are 3 T cell receptor beta chains from one specimen sequenced in a study of CD8 T cells in ankylosing spondylitis. Study results and caveats: Characteristic of ankylosing spondylitis blood, it appeared, was a TCR beta motif comprising several highly homologous variants.

What these receptors recognize is not known. MiXCR, run by TCRdb on the 5' RACE reads, gives a single entry per CDR3 protein. The table lists 400,000 to 450,000 distinct CDR3 sequences, under 20% of them singletons. The sample was blood, either unsorted or a sorted T cell fraction (not recorded which). The receptors shown here come from a male donor with ankylosing spondylitis.

This clonotype was counted only a few times. This sequence joins TRBV15 and TRBJ1-5, with 8 bases fitting TRBD1. Trimming at V came to 4 bases and at J to 0 bases, leaving 11 bases not matched to a gene. This CDR3 contains 18 residues. Germline CDR1 is LNHNV and CDR2 is YYDKDF (reference sequence). The CDR3: CATSMQLTGAHSNQPQHF. CDR3 coding DNA: TGTGCCACCAGCATGCAATTGACAGGGGCTCATAGCAATCAGCCCCAGCATTTT.

This clonotype was counted a few times. The chain combines TRBV24-1 with TRBJ2-5; TRBD2 agrees at 7 bases. The J segment lost 2 bases and the V segment lost 0 bases, leaving 5 bases of the junction unmatched. CDR1 and CDR2 (germline): KGHDR, SFDVKD. The CDR3 sequence is 16 residues long. CDR3 sequence reads: CATSDLVAGGQETQYF. CDR3 in DNA: TGTGCCACCAGTGATTTGGTAGCGGGCGGACAAGAGACCCAGTACTTC.

The genes are TRBV20-1 and TRBJ2-1; D may be TRBD2 (5 bases). V was pared by 5 bases and J by 2 bases, with 10 bases between. Per the germline V gene, CDR1 is DFQATT and CDR2 is SNEGSKA (reference sequence). The length of the CDR3 is 13 residues. The CDR3 nucleotides are TGCAGTGCTCCTTCCGGGACCTACAATGAGCAGTTCTTC. Protein sequence: CSAPSGTYNEQFF.